A single sample gave rise to the 24 T cell receptor beta chains below, sequenced in a study of yellow fever vaccine responses in identical twins. Each CDR3 protein is one row after TCRdb ran MiXCR on the RT-PCR reads. The sample yields some 10,000 distinct CDR3 sequences, around 77% seen once. The sequences come from T cells from blood (PBMCs), unsorted or a sorted subset (not recorded which), collected before or after yellow fever vaccination (not recorded which). All receptors derive from a woman between 18 and 29 years old who received the yellow fever vaccine.

The chain employs TRBV12-3 or TRBV12-4 and TRBJ2-6; D unclear. V was trimmed by 8 bases and J by 2 bases, leaving 4 bases between them. This CDR3 is 12 amino acids long. Written as DNA, the CDR3 is TGTGCCAGCCTAACTGGGGCCAACGTCCTGACTTTC. It codes for CASLTGANVLTF.

Sample share makes this clonotype medium-sized (0.01 to 0.1%). The V call is TRBV4-1, the J call TRBJ2-5; D is undetermined. The length of the CDR3 is 14 residues. V dropped 0 bases and J dropped 3 bases, with 8 bases sitting between them. CDR1 is MGHRA, CDR2 YSYEKL, per germline. The CDR3 here is CASSQEGTEETQYF. In DNA form, the CDR3 reads TGCGCCAGCAGCCAAGAAGGCACGGAAGAGACCCAGTACTTC.

This chain joins TRBV4-2 and TRBJ1-2; no clear D. The CDR3 consists of 15 residues. Trimming stripped 2 bases from V and 5 bases from J, with 15 bases between. The germline V gene has CDR1 LGHNA and CDR2 YNFKEQ. CDR3 sequence reads: CASSQTLAPVYGYTF. The CDR3 DNA sequence: TGTGCCAGCAGCCAAACACTTGCCCCTGTTTATGGCTACACCTTC.

This chain links TRBV7-6 with TRBJ2-5; tentatively, D is TRBD1 (6 bases). The V gene's germline CDR1 is SGHVS and CDR2 FNYEAQ. The CDR3 spans 16 residues. Trimming pared 4 bases from V and 0 bases from J, leaving 15 bases between. CDR3 sequence (DNA): TGTGCCAGCAGCTCCCGACCCCGGGACAACCAAGAGACCCAGTACTTC. Protein product: CASSSRPRDNQETQYF.

This sequence joins TRBV6-2 or TRBV6-3 and TRBJ1-2; D possibly corresponds to TRBD1 (5 bases). The CDR3 has 15 residues. Germline V gene lookup returns CDR1 MNHEY and CDR2 SVGEGT. Trimming removed 0 bases at V and 8 bases at J, with 16 bases between. CDR3 protein: CASSYSETDAWGYTF. CDR3 DNA sequence: TGTGCCAGCAGTTACTCAGAGACAGACGCCTGGGGCTACACCTTC.

The J gene is TRBJ2-3, the V gene TRBV9; maybe TRBD2 (5 bases). V gave up 7 bases and J gave up 0 bases, with 9 bases separating them. Germline V gene lookup returns CDR1 SGDLS and CDR2 YYNGEE. The CDR3 has 13 amino acids. CDR3 DNA sequence: TGTGCCAGCCGCGGCGGGAGCACAGATACGCAGTATTTT. Amino acid sequence: CASRGGSTDTQYF.

The V and J genes are TRBV18 and TRBJ1-5, with D hard to call. CDR3 length equals 14 residues. Trimming removed 2 bases from V and 1 base from J, with 6 bases in between. Germline V gene lookup returns CDR1 KGHSH and CDR2 LQKENI. The DNA for the CDR3 is TGTGCCAGCTCACCAAGGGCCAGCAATCAGCCCCAGCATTTT. Amino acid sequence: CASSPRASNQPQHF.

The chain links TRBV11-1 to TRBJ2-1; D unresolved. CDR3 length: 12 residues. Germline CDR1 and CDR2: SGHAT and FQDESV (reference sequence). With 1 base removed from V and 9 bases from J, the gap between germline ends came to 7 bases. CDR3 protein: CASSLGPGEQFF. DNA for the CDR3: TGTGCCAGCAGCTTAGGACCGGGTGAGCAGTTCTTC.

This chain joins TRBV7-9 and TRBJ2-7; the D is unclear. V was shortened by 2 bases and J by 3 bases, with 8 bases between the two germline ends. The CDR3 covers 13 residues. Per germline, CDR1 SEHNR and CDR2 FQNEAQ (reference sequence). The CDR3 loop reads CASSLLLDYEQYF. The CDR3 coding sequence is TGTGCCAGCAGCTTATTATTGGACTACGAGCAGTACTTC.

The V gene is TRBV3-1, the J gene TRBJ1-1; D remains ambiguous. From germline, CDR1 is LGHDT and CDR2 YNNKEL (reference sequence). Trimming left V 4 bases short and J 6 bases short, with 12 bases between. The CDR3 consists of 13 residues. CDR3 coding DNA: TGTGCCAGCAGCCCGACCATGTGGCCTGAAGCTTTCTTT. This translates into CASSPTMWPEAFF. Looking up the rest from reference TRBV3-1 and TRBJ1-1 gives the full variable domain: DTAVSQTPKYLVTQMGNDKSIKCEQNLGHDTMYWYKQDSKKFLKIMFSYNNKELIINETVPNRFSPKSPDKAHLNLHINSLELGDSAVYFCASSPTMWPEAFFGQGTRLTVV.

This clonotype has only a few counts. This rearrangement joins TRBV18 to TRBJ2-7; 7 positions match TRBD1. Germline V gene lookup returns CDR1 KGHSH and CDR2 LQKENI. After removal of 4 bases from V and 5 bases from J, the junction contained 5 bases not matched to a gene. This CDR3 comprises 13 residues. The CDR3 nucleotides are TGTGCCAGCTCACGACAGGGAAGTCACGAGCAGTACTTC. It translates to CASSRQGSHEQYF.

The chain combines TRBV6-1 with TRBJ2-1; 10 nucleotides line up with TRBD1. V lost 10 bases, J lost 8 bases, and 5 bases stayed unmatched. CDR3 length: 12 residues. The V gene's germline CDR1 is MNHNS and CDR2 SASEGT. Here the CDR3 reads CATGQGLDEQFF. CDR3 sequence (DNA): TGTGCCACGGGACAGGGGCTAGATGAGCAGTTCTTC.

The chain recombines TRBV4-1 with TRBJ1-1, with D tentatively TRBD1 (5 bases). The CDR3 loop spans 16 amino acids. Per germline, CDR1 MGHRA and CDR2 YSYEKL. V was trimmed by 2 bases and J by 3 bases, leaving 16 bases between them. CDR3 in amino acids: CASSQPHLGDDTEAFF. DNA of the CDR3: TGCGCCAGCAGCCAACCTCATTTGGGGGATGACACTGAAGCTTTCTTT.

The rearrangement uses TRBV11-1 and TRBJ1-3, with D perhaps TRBD1 (5 bases). Per the germline V gene, CDR1 is SGHAT and CDR2 is FQDESV (reference sequence). Trimming removed 4 bases from V and 4 bases from J, with 11 bases in between. CDR3 length: 14 amino acids. The CDR3, as DNA: TGTGCCAGCAGCTCCGGGACGGACGGAAACACCATATATTTT. This codes for CASSSGTDGNTIYF.

This sequence joins TRBV5-6 and TRBJ2-5; 9 bases are a match to TRBD2. V shed 6 bases, J shed 5 bases, and the junction held 8 bases outside the gene matches. Per the germline V gene, CDR1 is SGHDT and CDR2 is YYEEEE. The CDR3 is 14 amino acids. The CDR3 reads CASTIGLASETQYF. The CDR3 DNA follows: TGTGCCAGCACCATAGGACTAGCGTCGGAGACCCAGTACTTC.

The J gene is TRBJ1-2, the V gene TRBV28; perhaps TRBD1 as D (5 bases). The germline V and J ends were trimmed by 2 bases and 6 bases, with 7 bases remaining between them. Germline V gene lookup returns CDR1 MDHEN and CDR2 SYDVKM. The CDR3 sequence is 12 residues long. CDR3 bases: TGTGCCAGCAGTTTAAAAGGGGATGGCTACACCTTC. It codes for CASSLKGDGYTF.

The chain recombines TRBV15 with TRBJ1-1, with D unresolved. Trimming removed 3 bases at V and 4 bases at J, with 12 bases between. The length of the CDR3 is 14 residues. Looked up from germline, CDR1 is LNHNV and CDR2 is YYDKDF (reference sequence). The CDR3 protein is CATSSKREGTEAFF. In DNA form, the CDR3 reads TGTGCCACCAGCAGTAAGAGGGAGGGCACTGAAGCTTTCTTT.

J is TRBJ2-3 and V is TRBV11-2; TRBD1 aligns across 8 bases. V trimming: 3 bases; J trimming: 2 bases; junction bases outside the gene matches: 7. This CDR3 contains 16 residues. Per germline, CDR1 SGHAT and CDR2 FQNNGV. The CDR3 DNA reads TGTGCCAGCAGCTTGCTCGCAGGGGGCATCACAGATACGCAGTATTTT. It codes for CASSLLAGGITDTQYF. The whole variable domain, filled in from reference TRBV11-2 and TRBJ2-3, reads EAGVAQSPRYKIIEKRQSVAFWCNPISGHATLYWYQQILGQGPKLLIQFQNNGVVDDSQLPKDRFSAERLKGVDSTLKIQPAKLEDSAVYLCASSLLAGGITDTQYFGPGTRLTVL.

The chain is built from TRBV19 and TRBJ1-3; maybe TRBD1 (6 bases). CDR1 LNHDA and CDR2 SQIVND come from the germline V gene (reference sequence). The CDR3 extends over 16 amino acids. Trimming removed 2 bases from V and 2 bases from J, with 13 bases in between. CDR3: CASSISGGRAGNTIYF. The CDR3, as DNA: TGTGCCAGTAGTATATCTGGGGGGCGCGCTGGAAACACCATATATTTT.

The rearrangement uses TRBV12-3 or TRBV12-4 and TRBJ1-6; TRBD1 agrees at 7 bases. Germline trimming cut 8 bases from V and 7 bases from J; bases unmatched to any gene: 14. This CDR3 is 16 amino acids long. As DNA, the CDR3 is TGTGCCAGCCGACACAGGGGCAAGACCTTCAATTCACCCCTCCACTTT. This encodes CASRHRGKTFNSPLHF.

This clonotype occurred once. The J gene is TRBJ2-1, the V gene TRBV5-1; D is possibly TRBD1 or TRBD2 (5 bases each). This CDR3 has 12 residues. V was cut by 2 bases and J by 9 bases, with 9 bases left in between. CDR1 is SGHRS and CDR2 is YFSETQ in the germline V gene. The CDR3 nucleotides read TGCGCCAGCAGCTTACCAGGGAGTGAGCAGTTCTTC. Amino acids: CASSLPGSEQFF.

This rearrangement joins TRBV10-1 to TRBJ2-7; the match to TRBD1 covers 8 bases. The trim removed 2 bases at V and 5 bases at J, leaving 2 bases unmatched. The CDR3 runs to 13 residues. The germline V gene encodes CDR1 WNHNN and CDR2 SYGVQD (reference sequence). The CDR3 nucleotides are TGCGCCAGCAGTGAGACAGGGGGTGACGAGCAGTACTTC. Translating gives CASSETGGDEQYF.

The chain is built from TRBV24-1 and TRBJ2-7; D gene ambiguous. The germline V gene has CDR1 KGHDR and CDR2 SFDVKD. CDR3 length equals 13 residues. With 3 bases removed from V and 3 bases from J, the gap between germline ends came to 8 bases. CDR3 nucleotides: TGTGCCACCAGTGATAGGGAAGGCTACGAGCAGTACTTC. As protein: CATSDREGYEQYF.

J is TRBJ2-4 and V is TRBV12-3 or TRBV12-4; tentative D call: TRBD1 (6 bases). CDR3 size: 16 residues. The V end was cut by 2 bases, the J end by 3 bases, with 14 bases between. CDR3 sequence reads: CASSLIQGPDKNIQYF. CDR3 DNA: TGTGCCAGCAGTTTAATCCAGGGGCCAGACAAAAACATTCAGTACTTC.